The present entry profiles one TCR beta chain with its context. Its specificity is not known. TCRdb itself ran the reads through MiXCR, one entry per CDR3 protein. The sample has around 58,000 distinct CDR3 sequences; around 21% are singletons. The data derive from a study of T cell repertoires in cytomegalovirus infection. Study details: Matching HLA type and CMV infection were both indicated by public TCR beta signatures.

Study-wide points: HLA-C-restricted, CMV-specific TCR beta clonotypes were dominant ex vivo.

With V trimmed by 4 bases and J by 2 bases, 6 bases remained unmatched. Germline V lookup: CDR1 SGHDT, CDR2 YYEEEE. The CDR3 covers 14 residues. The rearrangement uses TRBV5-6 and TRBJ2-7; 7 bases match TRBD2. This specimen consisted of CD8+ T cells from cultured PBMCs, obtained from culture after CMV antigen stimulation. This receptor was taken from a human donor in good health (CMV status not recorded). Some clones in this sample may be carry-over from other donors' samples. The CDR3 here is CASSARLATYEQYF. DNA of the CDR3: TGTGCCAGCAGCGCCCGACTAGCCACCTACGAGCAGTACTTC.